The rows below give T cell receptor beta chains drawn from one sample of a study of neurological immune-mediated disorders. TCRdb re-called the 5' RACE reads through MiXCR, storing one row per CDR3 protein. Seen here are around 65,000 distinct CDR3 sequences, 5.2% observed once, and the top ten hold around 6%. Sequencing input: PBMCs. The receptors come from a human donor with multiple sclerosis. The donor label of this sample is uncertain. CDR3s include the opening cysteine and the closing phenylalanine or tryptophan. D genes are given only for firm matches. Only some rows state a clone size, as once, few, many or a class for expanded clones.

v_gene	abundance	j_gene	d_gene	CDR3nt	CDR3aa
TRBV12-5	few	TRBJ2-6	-	TGTGCTAGTGGGTGGAACAGGGCCGGGGCCAACGTCCTGACTTTC	CASGWNRAGANVLTF
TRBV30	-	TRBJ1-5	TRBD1	TGTGCCTGGAGTGTACAGGGGGCTTTTAGCAATCAGCCCCAGCATTTT	CAWSVQGAFSNQPQHF
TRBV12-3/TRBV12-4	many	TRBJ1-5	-	TGTGCCAGCAAACAGGCTTTGGGACAGCCCCAGCATTTT	CASKQALGQPQHF
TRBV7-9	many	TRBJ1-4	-	TGTGCCAGCAGAGGTTCAGGGCGGGTCGAAAAACTGTTTTTT	CASRGSGRVEKLFF
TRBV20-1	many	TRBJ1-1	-	TGCAGTGCCACCTTTCATACGGGGATCGGGGAAGCTTTCTTT	CSATFHTGIGEAFF
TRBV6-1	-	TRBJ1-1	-	TGTGCCAGCAGTGAAGCGGTCGGGGACACTGAAGCTTTCTTT	CASSEAVGDTEAFF
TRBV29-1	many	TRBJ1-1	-	TGCAGCGTTGAAGATCCGCCCTCGCGGACACGGAACACTGAAGCTTTCTTT	CSVEDPPSRTRNTEAFF
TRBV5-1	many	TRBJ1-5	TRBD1	TGCGCCAGCAGCCCCTTCATCGGACAGGGTGTGCCCCAGCATTTT	CASSPFIGQGVPQHF
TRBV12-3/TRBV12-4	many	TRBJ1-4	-	TGTGCCAGCAGTAGAACTAATGAAAAACTGTTTTTT	CASSRTNEKLFF
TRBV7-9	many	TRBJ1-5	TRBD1	TGTGCCAGCACGGGACAGGGGAATCAGCCCCAGCATTTT	CASTGQGNQPQHF
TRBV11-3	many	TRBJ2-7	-	TGTGCCAGCAGCCCGGCAGATTCCTACGAGCAGTACTTC	CASSPADSYEQYF
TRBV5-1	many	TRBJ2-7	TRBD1	TGCGCCAGCAGCTTGGATTGGACAGGGCCCTCCTACGAGCAGTACTTC	CASSLDWTGPSYEQYF
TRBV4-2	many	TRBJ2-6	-	TGTGCCAGCAGCCAAGCGGGACTGGTTGCCTCTGGGGCCAACGTCCTGACTTTC	CASSQAGLVASGANVLTF
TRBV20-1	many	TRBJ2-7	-	TGCAGTGCCCTTTCCCCCACCTTCGGGGGCTACGAGCAGTACTTC	CSALSPTFGGYEQYF
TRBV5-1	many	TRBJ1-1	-	TGCGCCAGCAGCTTGGGTCGGGTATACACTGAAGCTTTCTTT	CASSLGRVYTEAFF
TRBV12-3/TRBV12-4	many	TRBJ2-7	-	TGTGCCAGCCAATTCATGAGGGGGGTCTACGAGCAGTACTTC	CASQFMRGVYEQYF
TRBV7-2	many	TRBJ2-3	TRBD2	TGTGCCAGCAGCTCCTGGGGGGTGACTAGCTTTCCCCCAGATACGCAGTATTTT	CASSSWGVTSFPPDTQYF
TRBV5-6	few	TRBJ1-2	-	TGTGCCAGCAGCGCCCGGGGGTATGGCTACACCTTC	CASSARGYGYTF
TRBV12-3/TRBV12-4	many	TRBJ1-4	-	TGTGCCAGCCAACAGGGAGGAACGGCAAATGAAAAACTGTTTTTT	CASQQGGTANEKLFF
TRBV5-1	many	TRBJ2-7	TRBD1	TGCGCCAGCAGCTTGGGGCAAACAGGGGGGTACTACGAGCAGTACTTC	CASSLGQTGGYYEQYF
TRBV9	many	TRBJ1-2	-	TGTGCCAGCAGCGTCTCAGACGGGTATGGCTACACCTTC	CASSVSDGYGYTF
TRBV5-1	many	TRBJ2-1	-	TGCGCCAGCAGCTTGAGTGAAGGGGGGGTTTACAATGAGCAGTTCTTC	CASSLSEGGVYNEQFF
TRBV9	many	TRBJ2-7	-	TGTGCCAGCAGCGTAGAGGGGGACGGCGGGAGCCCCTACGAGCAGTACTTC	CASSVEGDGGSPYEQYF
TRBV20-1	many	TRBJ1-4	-	TGCAGTGCTAGAGGCCCGAATGAAAAACTGTTTTTT	CSARGPNEKLFF
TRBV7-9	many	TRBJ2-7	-	TGTGCCAGCAGCCCCGCCATTGGATTCCAAGGTTACGAGCAGTACTTC	CASSPAIGFQGYEQYF
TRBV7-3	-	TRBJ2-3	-	TGTGCCAGCAGCTCGTGGGGGCACGGCACAGATACGCAGTATTTT	CASSSWGHGTDTQYF
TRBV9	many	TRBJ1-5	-	TGTGCCAGCAGCGCCGGCCCGGGCGCGAGTAGTCAGCCCCAGCATTTT	CASSAGPGASSQPQHF
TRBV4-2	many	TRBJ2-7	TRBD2	TGTGCCAGCAGCCAAGAAAGAGTCGGGCTAGCGGATTCCTACGAGCAGTACTTC	CASSQERVGLADSYEQYF
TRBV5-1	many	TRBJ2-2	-	TGCGCCAGCAGCTATGGGGGTCCGAACACCGGGGAGCTGTTTTTT	CASSYGGPNTGELFF
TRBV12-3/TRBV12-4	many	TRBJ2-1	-	TGTGCCAGCAGTGACTGGCGACAGGTGAAGAATGAGCAGTTCTTC	CASSDWRQVKNEQFF
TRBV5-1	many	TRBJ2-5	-	TGCGCCAGCAGCTTGGCCCCACTAGTTGGGGCAGAGACCCAGTACTTC	CASSLAPLVGAETQYF
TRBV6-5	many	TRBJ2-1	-	TGTGCCAGCAGTTACGGACTCGCCTACAATGAGCAGTTCTTC	CASSYGLAYNEQFF
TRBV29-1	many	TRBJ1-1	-	TGCAGCGTTGATGGGGGACGTACTGAAGCTTTCTTT	CSVDGGRTEAFF
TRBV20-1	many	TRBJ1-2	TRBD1	TGCAGTGCTAGAGACGGGGGACAGGGGAGCTATGGCTACACCTTC	CSARDGGQGSYGYTF
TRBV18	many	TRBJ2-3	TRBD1	TGTGCCAGCTCACACGGGACAGGTCCTATCTCGGGCACAGATACGCAGTATTTT	CASSHGTGPISGTDTQYF
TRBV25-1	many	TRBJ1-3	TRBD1	TGTGCCAGCAGTGATTCACAGGGGTATGGAAACACCATATATTTT	CASSDSQGYGNTIYF
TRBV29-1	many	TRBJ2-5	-	TGCAGCGTCCTCCCTCCGGGTCAAGAGACCCAGTACTTC	CSVLPPGQETQYF
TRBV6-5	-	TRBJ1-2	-	TGTGCCAGCACCATAACCCGAGACAGGCTCTATGATGGCTACACCTTC	CASTITRDRLYDGYTF
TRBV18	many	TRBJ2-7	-	TGTGCCAGCTCACCACCGTCACAGAAAAGCTACGAGCAGTACTTC	CASSPPSQKSYEQYF
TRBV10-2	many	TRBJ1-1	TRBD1	TGCGCCAGCAGTCACCAGACAGGGGCTGAAGCTTTCTTT	CASSHQTGAEAFF
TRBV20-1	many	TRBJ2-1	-	TGCAGTGCCCGCTCAGGGGGGAGCTCCTACAATGAGCAGTTCTTC	CSARSGGSSYNEQFF
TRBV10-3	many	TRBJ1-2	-	TGTGCCATCAGAGATGGGGGTAACTATGGCTACACCTTC	CAIRDGGNYGYTF